A selection of T cell receptor beta chains follows, all from one sample in a study of T cell responses to AZD1222 COVID-19 vaccine. The protocol was immunoSEQ multiplex PCR, while the TCRdb copy is restricted to in-frame clones and leaves out a portion. The table has 60,000 to 100,000 clones, approximately 86% seen once. Material: peripheral blood, obtained on day 0 of AZD1222 vaccination. The receptors were gathered from an adult in good health. Each CDR3 is given with its conserved first and last residue. The D gene is left open where the match is weak. Not every row has a clone size; where given, it reads once, few, many or a size class.

V	size	D	J	DNA	CDR3
TRBV6-1	-	TRBD1	TRBJ1-1	TGTGCCAGCAGTGAGGCGGACAGGCAAGCTTTCTTT	CASSEADRQAFF
TRBV15	-	TRBD1	TRBJ2-7	TGTGCCATCGGACAGGGTAGGAGGTACGAGCAGTACTTC	CAIGQGRRYEQYF
TRBV5-4	-	-	TRBJ2-5	TGTGCCAGCTGCCCCGCCGGAGGAGAGACCCAGTACTTC	CASCPAGGETQYF
TRBV28	-	TRBD1	TRBJ1-3	TGTGCCACCGAGACAGGGAACCGTGGCACCATATATTTT	CATETGNRGTIYF
TRBV20-1	once	-	TRBJ1-2	TGCAGTGCTACAATTAACTATGGCTACACCTTC	CSATINYGYTF
TRBV20-1	-	-	TRBJ1-1	TGCAGTGCTAGTTCCGATCTACTGAACACTGAAGCTTTCTTT	CSASSDLLNTEAFF
TRBV7-3	-	-	TRBJ2-1	TGTGCCAGCAGCTTAACAGGCGATGAGCAGTTCTTC	CASSLTGDEQFF
TRBV7-3	few	-	TRBJ2-7	TGTGCCAGCAGCCTATTAAAGGGGACCGAGCAGTACTTC	CASSLLKGTEQYF
TRBV10-3	-	TRBD1	TRBJ1-2	TGTGCCATCAGTGGACAGGGAGGAAACTATGGCTACACCTTC	CAISGQGGNYGYTF
TRBV5-6	-	TRBD1	TRBJ2-1	TGTGCCAGCAGCTTGAGGGACAGCTACAATGAGCAGTTCTTC	CASSLRDSYNEQFF
TRBV11-3	-	-	TRBJ2-7	TGTGCCAGCAGCTTGTCCGGGAGCGTGGGGAACGAGCAGTACTTC	CASSLSGSVGNEQYF
TRBV5-1	-	TRBD2	TRBJ2-3	TGCGCCAGCAGCTTGGGCAGCGGGGGCACAGATACGCAGTATTTT	CASSLGSGGTDTQYF
TRBV6-4	-	TRBD2	TRBJ2-2	TGTGCCAGCAGTGTTACTAGCGGGACTTTCACCGGGGAGCTGTTTTTT	CASSVTSGTFTGELFF
TRBV5-1	-	-	TRBJ1-4	TGCGCCAGCAGCCCGTGGACAATAGATGAAAAACTGTTTTTT	CASSPWTIDEKLFF
TRBV19	-	-	TRBJ1-2	TGTGCCAGTAGTTCCTCCCGGGCCGGCTATGGCTACACCTTC	CASSSSRAGYGYTF
TRBV18	-	-	TRBJ1-1	TGTGCCAGCTCACCATTTCCGGCGGAACGAGGCACTGAAGCTTTCTTT	CASSPFPAERGTEAFF
TRBV3-1/TRBV3-2	-	-	TRBJ1-3	TGTGCCAGCAGCCAAACCCCAATCAGAAACACCATATATTTT	CASSQTPIRNTIYF
TRBV5-1	-	TRBD1	TRBJ2-2	TGCGCCAGCGCACAGGGGGCAGCGAACACCGGGGAGCTGTTTTTT	CASAQGAANTGELFF
TRBV27	few	TRBD1	TRBJ1-6	TGTGCCAGCAGTTTACGCGGGACAGGTCGGGGGACCCTCCACTTT	CASSLRGTGRGTLHF
TRBV5-1	-	-	TRBJ2-3	TGCGCCAGCAGCTCCATGGAAGTGCCCTTGACAGATACGCAGTATTTT	CASSSMEVPLTDTQYF
TRBV18	-	-	TRBJ2-3	TGTGCCAGCTCACCAGGCGCGGGATTAGATACGCAGTATTTT	CASSPGAGLDTQYF
TRBV27	-	TRBD1	TRBJ2-5	TGTGCCACCGGGACAGGGGGCGCGGACCAAGAGACCCAGTACTTC	CATGTGGADQETQYF
TRBV19	-	-	TRBJ1-1	TGTGCCAGTAGTATCAAGTGGGGCACTGAAGCTTTCTTT	CASSIKWGTEAFF
TRBV28	-	-	TRBJ1-4	TGTGCCAGCAGTTTTATAAGTAATGAAAAACTGTTTTTT	CASSFISNEKLFF
TRBV3-1/TRBV3-2	-	TRBD2	TRBJ2-2	TGTGCCAGCAGAGCGGGGGGAGAAGCGGGAGGCACCGGGGAGCTGTTTTTT	CASRAGGEAGGTGELFF
TRBV6-5	few	TRBD1	TRBJ2-7	TGTGCCAGCTCCAGGGGGCGGTCTAGTGAGCAGTACTTC	CASSRGRSSEQYF
TRBV19	-	-	TRBJ2-2	TGTGCCAGTATACCCCGAGTGAACACCGGGGAGCTGTTTTTT	CASIPRVNTGELFF
TRBV7-2	-	-	TRBJ2-1	TGTGCCAGCAGCTTATTCTCTTGGGGGCAGTTCTTC	CASSLFSWGQFF